This is a list of T cell receptor beta chains from one sample in a study of tumor and adjacent non-tumor tissue in lung cancer. TCRdb reprocessed the multiplex PCR reads via MiXCR and lists one record per CDR3 protein. The data contain under 95,000 distinct CDR3 sequences, around 59% of them singletons. Sequenced material: lung tumor tissue. The receptors were sampled from a man aged 65 to 85 with non-small cell lung cancer. CDR3s include the opening cysteine and the closing phenylalanine or tryptophan. Each record gives: CDR3 length, V gene, J gene, D gene, clone size, CDR3 DNA, CDR3 protein. A D gene is named only where the DNA matches it firmly. Clone size is given for some rows only: seen once, a few or many times, or a class if the clone is expanded.

cdr3_length: 15
v_call: TRBV5-6
j_call: TRBJ2-3
d_call: NA
clone_size: many
cdr3_nt: TGTGCCAGCAGTCCGTTGAGGACCAGCACAGATACGCAGTATTTT
cdr3_aa: CASSPLRTSTDTQYF

cdr3_length: 16
v_call: TRBV11-2
j_call: TRBJ2-1
d_call: NA
clone_size: NA
cdr3_nt: TGTGCCAGCAGCTTAGACCGGATCTGTGTGGAGAATGAGCAGTTCTTC
cdr3_aa: CASSLDRICVENEQFF

cdr3_length: 17
v_call: TRBV7-2
j_call: TRBJ2-2
d_call: NA
clone_size: NA
cdr3_nt: TGTGCCAGCAGCTTGAATTGGGGGGGGCCCGGCACCGGGGAGCTGTTTTTT
cdr3_aa: CASSLNWGGPGTGELFF

cdr3_length: 15
v_call: TRBV20-1
j_call: TRBJ2-5
d_call: NA
clone_size: few
cdr3_nt: TGCAGTGCTAGAGAACCCGGGAGTTATAGGGAGACCCAGTACTTC
cdr3_aa: CSAREPGSYRETQYF

cdr3_length: 14
v_call: TRBV29-1
j_call: TRBJ1-5
d_call: NA
clone_size: once
cdr3_nt: TGCAGCGTAGCCAGTGGGCATGGAAATCAGCCCCAGCATTTT
cdr3_aa: CSVASGHGNQPQHF

cdr3_length: 16
v_call: TRBV24-1
j_call: TRBJ2-3
d_call: TRBD1
clone_size: NA
cdr3_nt: TGTGCCACCAGTGATTTGACGGGGACAGCATCAGATACGCAGTATTTT
cdr3_aa: CATSDLTGTASDTQYF

cdr3_length: 12
v_call: TRBV11-2
j_call: TRBJ2-5
d_call: NA
clone_size: NA
cdr3_nt: TGTACCAGCACCCCGAGTCAAGAGACCCAGTACTTC
cdr3_aa: CTSTPSQETQYF

cdr3_length: 13
v_call: TRBV12-3/TRBV12-4
j_call: TRBJ2-5
d_call: NA
clone_size: NA
cdr3_nt: TGTGCCAGCAGTTCGGCAGGGCCAGAGACCCTGTACTTC
cdr3_aa: CASSSAGPETLYF

cdr3_length: 11
v_call: TRBV6-1
j_call: TRBJ2-7
d_call: NA
clone_size: many
cdr3_nt: TGTGCCAGCAGTGCGACTACCGAGCAGTACTTC
cdr3_aa: CASSATTEQYF

cdr3_length: 18
v_call: TRBV11-2
j_call: TRBJ2-2
d_call: TRBD2
clone_size: NA
cdr3_nt: TGTGCCAACAGCTTAGCGATGGGGAGGGGCCCTAACACCGGGGAGCTGTTTTTT
cdr3_aa: CANSLAMGRGPNTGELFF

cdr3_length: 16
v_call: TRBV7-9
j_call: TRBJ2-3
d_call: TRBD2
clone_size: NA
cdr3_nt: TGTGCCAACAGCCGAGGGACTAGCGGGACGACAGATACGCAGTATTTT
cdr3_aa: CANSRGTSGTTDTQYF

cdr3_length: 12
v_call: TRBV6-1
j_call: TRBJ1-4
d_call: NA
clone_size: many
cdr3_nt: TGTGCCAGCAATCGGGGGAATGAAAAACTGTTTTTT
cdr3_aa: CASNRGNEKLFF

cdr3_length: 16
v_call: TRBV5-1
j_call: TRBJ2-2
d_call: NA
clone_size: NA
cdr3_nt: TGCGCCAGCAGCTTGGGCCGGGGGTTTAGCACCGGGGAGCTGTTTTTT
cdr3_aa: CASSLGRGFSTGELFF

cdr3_length: 18
v_call: TRBV6-5
j_call: TRBJ2-4
d_call: NA
clone_size: NA
cdr3_nt: TGTGCCAGCAGTTACAGCCTGAGCGCCGACGGGGCCAAGAACATTCAGTACTTC
cdr3_aa: CASSYSLSADGAKNIQYF

cdr3_length: 14
v_call: TRBV11-2
j_call: TRBJ2-7
d_call: TRBD1
clone_size: NA
cdr3_nt: TGTGCCTGCAGCTTACGGGACAGAAACTACGAGCAGTACTTC
cdr3_aa: CACSLRDRNYEQYF

cdr3_length: 15
v_call: TRBV6-5
j_call: TRBJ1-2
d_call: TRBD1
clone_size: many
cdr3_nt: TGTGCCAGCAGTTACTCGGGACAGGGGGGGTATGGCTACACCTTC
cdr3_aa: CASSYSGQGGYGYTF

cdr3_length: 17
v_call: TRBV29-1
j_call: TRBJ2-4
d_call: NA
clone_size: NA
cdr3_nt: TGCAGCGTTGAAGATCTTGCATGGGGTTTAGCCAAAAACATTCAGTACTTC
cdr3_aa: CSVEDLAWGLAKNIQYF

cdr3_length: 17
v_call: TRBV6-1
j_call: TRBJ2-2
d_call: NA
clone_size: NA
cdr3_nt: TGTGCCAGCAGTGTCCTTGTAGTTCAGGGAAACACCGGGGAGCTGTTTTTT
cdr3_aa: CASSVLVVQGNTGELFF

cdr3_length: 12
v_call: TRBV7-6
j_call: TRBJ2-5
d_call: NA
clone_size: many
cdr3_nt: TGTGCCAGCAGCTTAGCGTTGGAGACCCAGTACTTC
cdr3_aa: CASSLALETQYF

cdr3_length: 13
v_call: TRBV30
j_call: TRBJ2-7
d_call: NA
clone_size: NA
cdr3_nt: TGTGCCTGGAGTGTTCGCAGGGCCTACGACCAGTACTTC
cdr3_aa: CAWSVRRAYDQYF

cdr3_length: 15
v_call: TRBV12-3/TRBV12-4
j_call: TRBJ2-2
d_call: NA
clone_size: NA
cdr3_nt: TGTGCCAGCAGTTTGGAGGGGTGCTTCACCGGGGAGCTGTTTTTT
cdr3_aa: CASSLEGCFTGELFF

cdr3_length: 15
v_call: TRBV30
j_call: TRBJ1-5
d_call: NA
clone_size: NA
cdr3_nt: TGTGCCCGGAGTGGGGGAGGGTCCAGCAATCAGCCCCAGCATTTT
cdr3_aa: CARSGGGSSNQPQHF

cdr3_length: 13
v_call: TRBV6-5
j_call: TRBJ2-1
d_call: TRBD1
clone_size: NA
cdr3_nt: TGTGCCAGCACTCCGGGACAGTACAATGAGCAGTTCTTC
cdr3_aa: CASTPGQYNEQFF

cdr3_length: 16
v_call: TRBV7-9
j_call: TRBJ2-1
d_call: TRBD1
clone_size: many
cdr3_nt: TGTGCCAGCAGCTTAATGGGACAGGGCTTCGGCAATGAGCAGTTCTTC
cdr3_aa: CASSLMGQGFGNEQFF

cdr3_length: 13
v_call: TRBV9
j_call: TRBJ2-7
d_call: NA
clone_size: NA
cdr3_nt: TGTGCCAGCAGCGTGACCGGGACCGGCGAGCAGTACTTC
cdr3_aa: CASSVTGTGEQYF

cdr3_length: 14
v_call: TRBV11-1
j_call: TRBJ2-3
d_call: NA
clone_size: once
cdr3_nt: TGTGCCAGCAGCTTTGACAACCCCACAGATACGCAGTATTTT
cdr3_aa: CASSFDNPTDTQYF

cdr3_length: 13
v_call: TRBV11-3
j_call: TRBJ1-2
d_call: NA
clone_size: NA
cdr3_nt: TGTGTCAGCAGCTTTAGCGGGGGTGCGAACTACATCTTC
cdr3_aa: CVSSFSGGANYIF

cdr3_length: 16
v_call: TRBV11-2
j_call: TRBJ2-3
d_call: NA
clone_size: many
cdr3_nt: TGTGCCAGCAGCTCCGGGACTGCCACTTGGCCAGATACGCAGTATTTT
cdr3_aa: CASSSGTATWPDTQYF

cdr3_length: 14
v_call: TRBV10-3
j_call: TRBJ2-2
d_call: NA
clone_size: many
cdr3_nt: TGTGCCATCAGTGAGTCGGACAACACCGGGGAGCTGTTTTTT
cdr3_aa: CAISESDNTGELFF

cdr3_length: 11
v_call: TRBV28
j_call: TRBJ1-5
d_call: TRBD1
clone_size: many
cdr3_nt: TGTGCCAGCAGACGGGGACAGACTAAGGATTTT
cdr3_aa: CASRRGQTKDF

cdr3_length: 15
v_call: TRBV4-1
j_call: TRBJ2-3
d_call: TRBD1
clone_size: NA
cdr3_nt: TGCACCAGCAGCCAAGAGGGACAGGGCCATCATCCCCAGTATTTT
cdr3_aa: CTSSQEGQGHHPQYF

cdr3_length: 12
v_call: TRBV11-2
j_call: TRBJ2-7
d_call: NA
clone_size: NA
cdr3_nt: TGTGCAAGCAGGCCCGCAGGCTACGAGCAGTACTTC
cdr3_aa: CASRPAGYEQYF

cdr3_length: 13
v_call: TRBV28
j_call: TRBJ2-7
d_call: NA
clone_size: few
cdr3_nt: TGTGCCAGCAGTTTGGCAGGGTCCTCCGAGCAGTACTTC
cdr3_aa: CASSLAGSSEQYF

cdr3_length: 11
v_call: TRBV11-2
j_call: TRBJ2-7
d_call: NA
clone_size: NA
cdr3_nt: TGTGTCAGCAGCTTGGGGACCGATCAGTACTTC
cdr3_aa: CVSSLGTDQYF

cdr3_length: 16
v_call: TRBV6-6
j_call: TRBJ1-6
d_call: NA
clone_size: NA
cdr3_nt: TGTGCCAGCAGGGCCCTCCGGGACGAGAATAATTCACCCCTCCACTTT
cdr3_aa: CASRALRDENNSPLHF

cdr3_length: 16
v_call: TRBV5-5
j_call: TRBJ2-3
d_call: NA
clone_size: NA
cdr3_nt: TGTGCCAGCAGTTTGGCCGAAGGGTCTAGCACAGATACGCAGTATTTT
cdr3_aa: CASSLAEGSSTDTQYF